These 15 T cell receptor beta chains share one sample of origin, sequenced in a study of regulatory T cells in long-lasting Graves disease (dated by TCRdb to 2020 to 2022). Library preparation was by multiplex PCR. Sequencing relied on an Illumina HiSeq 4000. iRepertoire HTBI primers and Arm-PCR amplification of CDR3 regions were used to construct TCR beta libraries. TCRdb reran the public reads through fastp at Q25 and MiXCR, keeping productive beta chains. Entries are consolidated by CDR3 protein sequence, retaining the most common genes and DNA. In this sample the table shows about 400,000 distinct CDR3 sequences, 20% of which occur a single time. The ten largest clones add up to roughly 20% of the sample. The time point label, as the study defines it: persistent/refractory GD, antithyroid drugs over 5 years with positive TRAb. RNA was extracted from PBMCs in TRIzol for both TCR sequencing and RNA sequencing.

The sequencing here drew on peripheral blood mononuclear cells (PBMCs), taken when the disease was refractory, from a patient treated with antithyroid drugs. The receptors derive from a female donor with Graves disease.

The chain has TRBV5-1 and TRBJ2-1; 7 nucleotides line up with TRBD1. Germline V gene data show CDR1 as SGHRS and CDR2 as YFSETQ. CDR3 length equals 14 residues. The V gene end was trimmed by 7 bases and the J gene end by 7 bases; junction bases not matched to a gene: 11. The CDR3, as DNA: TGCGCCAGCTCAAGGGGGCGCGGTTGGAATGAGCAGTTCTTC. Translated, it gives CASSRGRGWNEQFF.

This clonotype has a count of ten or more. V and J are TRBV2 and TRBJ1-6; D is unresolved. The CDR3 spans 14 residues. Trimming pared 2 bases from V and 4 bases from J, leaving 6 bases between. CDR1 SNHLY and CDR2 FYNNEI come from the germline V gene. Written as DNA, the CDR3 is TGTGCCAGCAGTGAAACACCATATAATTCACCCCTCCACTTT. Residues: CASSETPYNSPLHF. Full variable domain (rest looked up from reference TRBV2 and TRBJ1-6): EPEVTQTPSHQVTQMGQEVILRCVPISNHLYFYWYRQILGQKVEFLVSFYNNEISEKSEIFDDQFSVERPDGSNFTLKIRSTKLEDSAMYFCASSETPYNSPLHFGNGTRLTVT.

The V gene is TRBV7-2, the J gene TRBJ2-5; TRBD2 is a possible D gene (5 bases). CDR3 length: 15 residues. Germline CDR1 SGHTA, CDR2 FQGNSA. The V gene lost 1 base and the J gene lost 1 base, with 10 bases spanning the gap. Here the CDR3 DNA reads TGTGCCAGCAGCTTAGTTGCGGGCCTCCAAGAGACCCAGTACTTC. Its translation is CASSLVAGLQETQYF. Full variable domain (outside the CDR3, taken from reference TRBV7-2 and TRBJ2-5): GAGVSQSPSNKVTEKGKDVELRCDPISGHTALYWYRQSLGQGLEFLIYFQGNSAPDKSGLPSDRFSAERTGGSVSTLTIQRTQQEDSAVYLCASSLVAGLQETQYFGPGTRLLVL.

This clonotype came up many times. The rearrangement uses TRBV7-9 and TRBJ1-5; D ambiguous. The germline V and J ends were trimmed by 1 base and 2 bases, with 9 bases remaining between them. Germline V gives CDR1 SEHNR, CDR2 FQNEAQ (reference sequence). The CDR3 has 15 amino acids. CDR3 residues: CASSLEGSGNQPQHF. The DNA for the CDR3 is TGTGCCAGCAGCTTAGAGGGCAGTGGCAATCAGCCCCAGCATTTT.

This rearrangement joins TRBV4-3 to TRBJ2-7, with 8 bases matching TRBD1. The germline CDR1 and CDR2 sequences are LGHNA and YSLEER. The CDR3 spans 14 residues. The J segment lost 4 bases and the V segment lost 1 base, leaving 3 bases of the junction unmatched. The CDR3: CASSQGTGRYEQYF. CDR3 coding DNA: TGCGCCAGCAGCCAAGGGACAGGGAGATACGAGCAGTACTTC.

The J gene is TRBJ1-1, the V gene TRBV4-2; D not certain. This CDR3 has 15 residues. V gave up 1 base and J gave up 7 bases, with 16 bases separating them. Germline V gene sequence: CDR1 LGHNA, CDR2 YNFKEQ. DNA for the CDR3: TGTGCCAGCAGCCAAGGGAATAGGGTAGAAGATGAAGCTTTCTTT. It encodes CASSQGNRVEDEAFF.

The table lists this clonotype with a few counts. It is likely a read error: a sequence one base away is far more abundant. The chain couples TRBV7-2 to TRBJ2-7; D is possibly TRBD2 (6 bases). This CDR3 spans 14 amino acids. The germline CDR1 and CDR2 sequences are SGHTA and FQGNSA. CDR3 bases: TGTGCCGGCAGCTTGGGGACTGTTCCCTACGAGCAGTACTTC. It translates to CAGSLGTVPYEQYF.

There are a few counts of this clonotype. The chain carries TRBV5-6 and TRBJ2-7; D remains unclear. Trimming pared 2 bases from V and 0 bases from J, leaving 9 bases between. The CDR3 is 14 residues long. Germline V CDR1 and CDR2: SGHDT, YYEEEE. CDR3 bases: TGTGCCAGCAGCTTCACTGAGAGCTCCTACGAGCAGTACTTC. The encoded protein is CASSFTESSYEQYF.

There are many counts of this clonotype. Since the CDR3 does not end with the conserved phenylalanine or tryptophan, this likely comes from a read error. No DNA is shown, since the ends of the CDR3 on it are uncertain; the CDR3 is the one TCRdb lists. The chain couples TRBV11-2 to TRBJ2-7; the table gives TRBD2 as D, unverified against the DNA. The CDR3 spans 8 amino acids, including both terminal residues. CDR1 and CDR2 (germline): SGHAT, FQNNGV. The CDR3 here is CASSLVRE.

This clonotype was recorded many times. The rearrangement joins TRBV13 to TRBJ1-1, with 8 bases aligning to TRBD1. The V and J ends lost 4 bases and 5 bases, in that order; junction bases with no gene match: 9. The length of the CDR3 is 15 residues. Germline CDR1 is PRHDT and CDR2 is FYEKMQ (reference sequence). Here the CDR3 DNA reads TGTGCCAGCAGCTCGATTCGACAGGGGTCGACTGAAGCTTTCTTT. Its protein product is CASSSIRQGSTEAFF.

The V call is TRBV20-1, the J call TRBJ2-5; a possible D gene is TRBD1 (6 bases). Germline V gives CDR1 DFQATT, CDR2 SNEGSKA (reference sequence). This CDR3 has 13 residues. The V gene lost 2 bases and the J gene lost 4 bases, with 11 bases spanning the gap. The DNA for the CDR3 is TGCAGTGCTAGAAGTACAGGGAGAGAGACCCAGTACTTC. This translates into CSARSTGRETQYF.

CDR3 coding DNA: TGTGCCAGCAGCCCCTTCCCGGGACAGGGAACTATTACCCACTATGGCTACACCTTC. Its protein product is CASSPFPGQGTITHYGYTF. The chain links TRBV7-9 to TRBJ1-2, with TRBD1 matching 9 bases. V shed 5 bases, J shed 3 bases, and the junction held 19 bases outside the gene matches. The CDR3 spans 19 residues. Germline CDR1 reads SEHNR; CDR2 reads FQNEAQ (reference sequence).

This clonotype was detected ten times or more. The V and J genes are TRBV7-2 and TRBJ2-7; D ambiguous. V gave up 3 bases and J gave up 2 bases, with 14 bases separating them. CDR3 length: 15 residues. Germline CDR1 and CDR2: SGHTA and FQGNSA. The CDR3 loop is CASSFFGPTPYEQYF. In nucleotides, the CDR3 is TGTGCCAGCAGCTTTTTTGGCCCTACTCCCTACGAGCAGTACTTC. Variable domain in full (rest from reference TRBV7-2 and TRBJ2-7): GAGVSQSPSNKVTEKGKDVELRCDPISGHTALYWYRQSLGQGLEFLIYFQGNSAPDKSGLPSDRFSAERTGGSVSTLTIQRTQQEDSAVYLCASSFFGPTPYEQYFGPGTRLTVT.

In its sample, this clonotype was seen many times. The chain has TRBV12-3 or TRBV12-4 and TRBJ2-7; 10 positions agree with TRBD1. The CDR3 is 16 amino acids. J gave up 2 bases and V 6 bases, and 10 bases lay outside the gene matches. CDR3 region: CASRYAGTGVTYEQYF. DNA for the CDR3: TGTGCCAGCAGATACGCCGGGACAGGGGTTACCTACGAGCAGTACTTC.

Concerning this clonotype itself: No conserved phenylalanine or tryptophan ends this CDR3, so it is likely a read error. The chain is built from TRBV29-1 and TRBJ2-7; D not resolved. V was trimmed by 4 bases and J by 0 bases, leaving 10 bases between them. The V gene's germline CDR1 is SQVTM and CDR2 ANQGSEA. There are 13 residues in the CDR3. The CDR3 reads CSVGWGASYEQYL. The DNA of the CDR3 is TGCAGCGTTGGCTGGGGTGCCTCCTACGAGCAGTACTTG.